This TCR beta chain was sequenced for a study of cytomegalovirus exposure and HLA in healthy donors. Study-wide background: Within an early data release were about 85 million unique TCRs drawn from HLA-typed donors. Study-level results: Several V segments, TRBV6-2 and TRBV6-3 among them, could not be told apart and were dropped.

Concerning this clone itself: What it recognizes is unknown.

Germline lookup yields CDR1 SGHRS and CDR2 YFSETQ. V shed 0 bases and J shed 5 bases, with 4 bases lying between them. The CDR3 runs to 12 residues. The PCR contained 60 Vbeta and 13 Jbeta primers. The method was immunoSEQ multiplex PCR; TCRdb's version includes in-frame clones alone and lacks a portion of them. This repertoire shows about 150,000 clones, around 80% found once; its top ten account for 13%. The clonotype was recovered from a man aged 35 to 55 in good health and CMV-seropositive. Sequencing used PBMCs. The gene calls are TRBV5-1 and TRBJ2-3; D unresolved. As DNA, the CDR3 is TGCGCCAGCAGCTTGGCGAGAGATACGCAGTATTTT. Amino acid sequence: CASSLARDTQYF.